This section outlines one TCR beta chain sequence together with its context. Libraries were prepared by immunoSEQ multiplex PCR; TCRdb keeps only in-frame clonotypes and omits some of them. The profile shows approximately 2,200,000 clones, roughly 91% of them singletons. Naive CD8 cells were CD45RO-negative, positively selected for CCR7, excluding terminally differentiated effector memory CD45RA+ cells. The sample is drawn from a study of shared clonotypes between healthy human individuals. V was pared by 6 bases and J by 2 bases, with 7 bases between. Germline V gene lookup returns CDR1 MNHEY and CDR2 SMNVEV (reference sequence). There are 13 residues in the CDR3.

Sequenced input: naive CD8+ T cells from PBMCs. The sequence came from a man in his late teens or twenties in good health. Some clones in this sample may be carry-over from other donors' samples. V usage is TRBV27 and J usage is TRBJ2-2; D is undetermined. This CDR3 reads CASRNSNTGELFF. CDR3 coding DNA: TGTGCCAGCAGAAATAGTAACACCGGGGAGCTGTTTTTT.